A single sample gave rise to the 17 T cell receptor beta chains below, sequenced in a study of OX40 agonist ivuxolimab in advanced cancers. Some clones are missing from TCRdb's copy, which holds only in-frame ones; the method was immunoSEQ multiplex PCR. The sample holds roughly 20,000 clones, around 87% seen once. The sequencing here drew on CD4+ or CD8+ T cells sorted from blood, taken in a trial of the OX40 agonist ivuxolimab. Receptors originate from an adult with an advanced solid tumor such as melanoma, head and neck, liver or kidney cancer.

The chain joins TRBV27 to TRBJ1-1; no clear D gene. The V and J ends lost 5 bases and 7 bases respectively, with 17 bases between them. Germline V gene lookup returns CDR1 MNHEY and CDR2 SMNVEV (reference sequence). The CDR3 is 14 amino acids. The CDR3 is CASSPLHVAGEAFF. The CDR3 DNA reads TGTGCCAGCAGTCCCCTGCACGTTGCGGGTGAAGCTTTCTTT.

The CDR3 protein is CASSQEIQRADTEAFF. CDR3 coding DNA: TGTGCCAGCAGCCAAGAAATTCAACGGGCGGACACTGAAGCTTTCTTT. The V and J genes are TRBV4-2 and TRBJ1-1; D not certain. Germline V gives CDR1 LGHNA, CDR2 YNFKEQ. Trimming cost V 0 bases and J 3 bases, with 14 bases left between them. The CDR3 is 16 amino acids.

This CDR3 is CASSGRDRGIHEQYF. CDR3 coding DNA: TGTGCCAGCAGTGGCCGGGACAGGGGAATCCACGAGCAGTACTTC. The chain combines TRBV6-5 with TRBJ2-7; the match to TRBD1 covers 10 bases. This CDR3 region has 15 residues. J lost 5 bases, V lost 5 bases, and 9 bases had no gene match. From germline, CDR1 is MNHEY and CDR2 SVGAGI.

This rearrangement joins TRBV4-2 to TRBJ2-7, with unresolved D. The CDR3 has 17 amino acids. Germline assignment: CDR1 LGHNA and CDR2 YNFKEQ. The V gene lost 3 bases and the J gene lost 0 bases, with 18 bases spanning the gap. In DNA, the CDR3 is TGTGCCAGCAGCCAGCCCAGAGACGTTTATAGCTCCTACGAGCAGTACTTC. Protein product: CASSQPRDVYSSYEQYF.

The V and J genes are TRBV19 and TRBJ2-7, with D perhaps matching TRBD1 or TRBD2 (6 bases each). V was shortened by 8 bases and J by 0 bases, with 14 bases between the two germline ends. This CDR3 is 14 amino acids long. CDR1 and CDR2 (germline): LNHDA, SQIVND (reference sequence). The CDR3 nucleotides read TGTGCCAGTGGTTGGGGGGCTAACTCCTACGAGCAGTACTTC. Amino acids: CASGWGANSYEQYF.

Only a few counts were recorded for this clone. The genes are TRBV6-5 and TRBJ2-7; no clear D gene. The V gene's germline CDR1 is MNHEY and CDR2 SVGAGI. V lost 0 bases to trimming and J lost 4 bases, with 7 bases between them. CDR3 length: 13 residues. CDR3 bases: TGTGCCAGCAGTTACTCGAAAGGATACGAGCAGTACTTC. Translated, it gives CASSYSKGYEQYF.

V is TRBV29-1 and J is TRBJ2-5; 7 nucleotides match TRBD1. Germline CDR1 and CDR2: SQVTM and ANQGSEA. The CDR3 length is 14 residues. After removal of 6 bases from V and 4 bases from J, the junction contained 11 bases not matched to a gene. Written as DNA, the CDR3 is TGCAGCGTGGATCCTCAGGGGGTAGCAGAGACCCAGTACTTC. This gives the protein CSVDPQGVAETQYF.

This sequence joins TRBV7-6 and TRBJ2-1; D may be TRBD1 (5 bases). CDR1 and CDR2 from the germline V gene are SGHVS and FNYEAQ. The CDR3 covers 18 residues. Trimming shortened V by 3 bases and J by 8 bases, and 26 bases separated the two germline ends. The CDR3 sequence: CASSFATGGGAVGDEQFF. The CDR3 DNA reads TGTGCCAGCAGCTTCGCTACAGGCGGTGGGGCCGTAGGAGATGAGCAGTTCTTC. The full variable domain, rest sourced from reference TRBV7-6 and TRBJ2-1, is GAGVSQSPRYKVTKRGQDVALRCDPISGHVSLYWYRQALGQGPEFLTYFNYEAQQDKSGLPNDRFSAERPEGSISTLTIQRTEQRDSAMYRCASSFATGGGAVGDEQFFGPGTRLTVL.

The DNA for the CDR3 is TGTGCCAGCAGCAAAGGGGGGACAGGGGTCGGGAATGAGCAGTTCTTC. This gives the protein CASSKGGTGVGNEQFF. The chain carries TRBV21-1 and TRBJ2-1; the tabulated D call, TRBD1, remains unverified against the DNA. TRBV21-1 is classified as a pseudogene. The CDR3 runs 16 residues.

In the case of this clone: This specimen includes other DNA sequences encoding the same CDR3. The chain carries TRBV4-1 and TRBJ2-7, with 10 bases lining up with TRBD1. CDR1 and CDR2 (germline): MGHRA, YSYEKL. The CDR3 extends over 15 amino acids. The junction had 5 bases not matched to a gene; V was cut back by 4 bases and J by 2 bases. CDR3 amino acids: CASSLSGTGAYEQYF. Here the CDR3 DNA reads TGCGCCAGCAGCCTCTCCGGGACAGGGGCCTACGAGCAGTACTTC.

This sequence joins TRBV13 and TRBJ2-1, with D possibly being TRBD1 (5 bases). The CDR3 is 16 residues long. With 0 bases removed from V and 7 bases from J, the gap between germline ends came to 16 bases. Germline CDR1 and CDR2: PRHDT and FYEKMQ (reference sequence). Written as DNA, the CDR3 is TGTGCCAGCAGCTTAGGCTTGGCAGGGATCGAGAATGAGCAGTTCTTC. Translating gives CASSLGLAGIENEQFF.

This chain uses TRBV4-1 with TRBJ2-5; 12 bases map to TRBD2. The junction had 6 bases not matched to a gene; V was cut back by 2 bases and J by 5 bases. The V gene's germline CDR1 is MGHRA and CDR2 YSYEKL. The CDR3 totals 16 residues. The CDR3 here is CASSQRTSGDWETQYF. CDR3 nucleotide sequence: TGCGCCAGCAGCCAACGGACTAGCGGGGATTGGGAGACCCAGTACTTC.

V usage is TRBV5-6 and J usage is TRBJ1-3, with no clear D. This CDR3 is built from 15 residues. The V gene lost 0 bases and the J gene lost 0 bases, with 7 bases spanning the gap. Germline V gene data show CDR1 as SGHDT and CDR2 as YYEEEE. This chain's CDR3 is CASSLENFSGNTIYF. CDR3 DNA sequence: TGTGCCAGCAGCTTGGAGAACTTCTCTGGAAACACCATATATTTT. The whole variable domain, remainder taken from reference TRBV5-6 and TRBJ1-3, is DAGVTQSPTHLIKTRGQQVTLRCSPKSGHDTVSWYQQALGQGPQFIFQYYEEEERQRGNFPDRFSGHQFPNYSSELNVNALLLGDSALYLCASSLENFSGNTIYFGEGSWLTVV.

The rearrangement joins TRBV21-1 to TRBJ2-7; the D call of TRBD1 is as the table states it, not checked on the DNA. TRBV21-1 is tagged as a pseudogene. The CDR3 extends over 15 amino acids. The DNA for the CDR3 is TGTGCCAGCAGCAAAGAGGCAGGGGAGTCCTACGAGCAGTACTTC. It yields the protein CASSKEAGESYEQYF.

The gene calls are TRBV2 and TRBJ2-3, with 8 nucleotides matching TRBD2. The trim removed 3 bases at V and 6 bases at J, leaving 8 bases unmatched. CDR3 length: 15 amino acids. Germline CDR1 and CDR2: SNHLY and FYNNEI. The CDR3 nucleotides read TGTGCCAGCAGTGACGGCGGGGGGATCGGGGATACGCAGTATTTT. Translating gives CASSDGGGIGDTQYF.

This chain links TRBV5-6 with TRBJ2-3, with 10 bases that match TRBD2. The CDR3 has 19 amino acids. CDR1 and CDR2 (germline): SGHDT, YYEEEE. Trimming took 2 bases from V and 2 from J; bases not matched to a gene: 14. The CDR3 is CASSFDSGGAGKNTDTQYF. The CDR3, as DNA: TGTGCCAGCAGCTTTGACAGCGGGGGGGCCGGGAAAAACACAGATACGCAGTATTTT.

The V and J genes are TRBV19 and TRBJ2-7, with 7 nucleotides matching TRBD2. The CDR3 extends over 13 amino acids. Unmatched junction bases numbered 6, after V lost 5 bases and J lost 5 bases. Germline V gives CDR1 LNHDA, CDR2 SQIVND (reference sequence). CDR3 sequence: CASSDLGGNEQYF. CDR3 DNA sequence: TGTGCCAGTAGTGACCTCGGGGGGAACGAGCAGTACTTC.